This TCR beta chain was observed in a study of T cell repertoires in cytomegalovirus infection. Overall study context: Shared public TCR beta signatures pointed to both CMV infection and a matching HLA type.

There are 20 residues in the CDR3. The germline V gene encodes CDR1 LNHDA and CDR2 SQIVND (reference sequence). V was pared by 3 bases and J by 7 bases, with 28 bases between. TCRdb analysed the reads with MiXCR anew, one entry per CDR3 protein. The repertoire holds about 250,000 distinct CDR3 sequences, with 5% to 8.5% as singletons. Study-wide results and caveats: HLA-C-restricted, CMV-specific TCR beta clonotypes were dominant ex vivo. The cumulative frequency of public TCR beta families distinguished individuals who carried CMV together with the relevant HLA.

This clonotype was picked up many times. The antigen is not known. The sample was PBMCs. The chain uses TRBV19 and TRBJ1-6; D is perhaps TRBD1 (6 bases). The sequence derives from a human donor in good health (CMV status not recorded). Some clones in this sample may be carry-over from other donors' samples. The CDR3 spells CASSIGALGNRGQANSPLHF. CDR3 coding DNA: TGTGCCAGTAGTATCGGTGCGTTGGGTAATCGGGGGCAGGCGAATTCACCCCTCCACTTT.